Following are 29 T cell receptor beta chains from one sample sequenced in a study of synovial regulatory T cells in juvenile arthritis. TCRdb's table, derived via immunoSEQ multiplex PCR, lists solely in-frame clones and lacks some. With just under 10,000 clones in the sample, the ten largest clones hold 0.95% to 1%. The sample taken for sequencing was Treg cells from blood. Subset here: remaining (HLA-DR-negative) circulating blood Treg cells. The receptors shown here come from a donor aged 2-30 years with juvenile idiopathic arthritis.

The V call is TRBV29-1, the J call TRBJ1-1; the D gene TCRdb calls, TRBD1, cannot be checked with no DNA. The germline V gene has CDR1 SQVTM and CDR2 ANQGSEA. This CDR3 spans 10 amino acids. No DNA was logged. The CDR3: CSGADTEAFF.

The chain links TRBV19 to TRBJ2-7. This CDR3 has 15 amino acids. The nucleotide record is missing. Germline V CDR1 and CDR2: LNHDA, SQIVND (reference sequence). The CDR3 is CASSIVGVGSYEQYF.

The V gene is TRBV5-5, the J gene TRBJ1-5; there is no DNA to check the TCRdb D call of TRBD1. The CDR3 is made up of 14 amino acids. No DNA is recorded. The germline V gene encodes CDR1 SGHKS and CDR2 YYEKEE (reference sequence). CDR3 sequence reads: CASSLGQINQPQHF.

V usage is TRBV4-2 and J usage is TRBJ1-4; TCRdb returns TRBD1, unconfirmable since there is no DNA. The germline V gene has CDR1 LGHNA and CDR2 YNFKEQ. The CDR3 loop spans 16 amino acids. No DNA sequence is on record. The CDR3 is CASSQRQDVNNEKLFF.

The CDR3 reads CASSLDRVLPTSGPSYEQYF. The chain employs TRBV7-7 and TRBJ2-7; TCRdb outputs TRBD2, but without DNA this stays unchecked. This CDR3 spans 20 amino acids. No DNA accompanies this entry. The germline CDR1 and CDR2 sequences are SSHAT and FNYEAQ (reference sequence). Variable domain in full (rest from reference TRBV7-7 and TRBJ2-7): GAGVSQSPRYKVTKRGQDVTLRCDPISSHATLYWYQQALGQGPEFLTYFNYEAQPDKSGLPSDRFSAERPEGSISTLTIQRTEQRDSAMYRCASSLDRVLPTSGPSYEQYFGPGTRLTVT.

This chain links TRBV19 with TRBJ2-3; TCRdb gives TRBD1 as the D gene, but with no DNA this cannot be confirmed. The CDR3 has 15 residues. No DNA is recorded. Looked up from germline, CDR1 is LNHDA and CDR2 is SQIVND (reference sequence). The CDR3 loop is CASSVRQGLTDTQYF.

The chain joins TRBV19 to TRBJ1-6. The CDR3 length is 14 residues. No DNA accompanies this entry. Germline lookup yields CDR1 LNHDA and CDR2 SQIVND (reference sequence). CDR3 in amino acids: CASTQSSYNSPLHF.

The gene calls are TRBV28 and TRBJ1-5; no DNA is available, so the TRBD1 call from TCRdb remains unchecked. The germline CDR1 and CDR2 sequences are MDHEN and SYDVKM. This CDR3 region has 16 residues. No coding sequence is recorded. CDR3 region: CASSPYRDFSNQPQHF.

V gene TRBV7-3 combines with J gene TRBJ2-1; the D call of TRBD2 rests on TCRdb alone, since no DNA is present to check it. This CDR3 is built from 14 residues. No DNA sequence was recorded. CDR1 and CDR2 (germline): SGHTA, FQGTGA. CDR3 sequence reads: CASSFPGGHDEQFF.

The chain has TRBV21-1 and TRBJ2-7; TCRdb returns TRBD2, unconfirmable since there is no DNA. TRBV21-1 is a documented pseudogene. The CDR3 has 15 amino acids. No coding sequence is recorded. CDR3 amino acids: CASNLGLAERDEQYF.

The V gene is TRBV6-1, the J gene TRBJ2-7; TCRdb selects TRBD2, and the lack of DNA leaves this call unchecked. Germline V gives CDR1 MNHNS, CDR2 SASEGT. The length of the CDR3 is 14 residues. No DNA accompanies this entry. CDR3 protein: CASSVSGGSYEQYF.

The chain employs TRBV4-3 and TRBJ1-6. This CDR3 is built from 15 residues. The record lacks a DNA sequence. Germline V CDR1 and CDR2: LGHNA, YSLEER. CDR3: CASSQKRVPNPPLHF.

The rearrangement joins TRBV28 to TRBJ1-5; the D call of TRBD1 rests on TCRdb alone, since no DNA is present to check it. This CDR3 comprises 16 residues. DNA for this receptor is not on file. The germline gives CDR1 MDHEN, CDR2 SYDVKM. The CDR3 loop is CASSRLGQGVNQPQHF.

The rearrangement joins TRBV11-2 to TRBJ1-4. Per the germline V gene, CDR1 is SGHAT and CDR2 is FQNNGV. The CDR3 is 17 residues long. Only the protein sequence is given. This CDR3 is CASSGPTRVATNEKLFF.

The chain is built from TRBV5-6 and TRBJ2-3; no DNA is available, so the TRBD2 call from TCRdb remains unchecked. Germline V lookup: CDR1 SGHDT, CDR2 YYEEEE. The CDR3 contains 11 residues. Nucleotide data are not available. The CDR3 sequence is CASSFRGEQYF.

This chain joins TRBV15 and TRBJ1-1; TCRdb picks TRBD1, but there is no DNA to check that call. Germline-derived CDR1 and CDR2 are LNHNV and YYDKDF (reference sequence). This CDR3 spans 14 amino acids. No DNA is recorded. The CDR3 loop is CATSRDRGTGKAFF.

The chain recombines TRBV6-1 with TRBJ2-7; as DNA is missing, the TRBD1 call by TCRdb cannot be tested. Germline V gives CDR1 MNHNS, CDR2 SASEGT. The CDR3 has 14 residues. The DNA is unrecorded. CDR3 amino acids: CASTGGTGGYEQYF.

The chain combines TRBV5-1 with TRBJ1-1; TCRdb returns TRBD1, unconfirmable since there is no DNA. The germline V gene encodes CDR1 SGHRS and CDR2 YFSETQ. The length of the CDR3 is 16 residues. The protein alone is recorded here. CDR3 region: CASSLEGTGGFSEAFF.

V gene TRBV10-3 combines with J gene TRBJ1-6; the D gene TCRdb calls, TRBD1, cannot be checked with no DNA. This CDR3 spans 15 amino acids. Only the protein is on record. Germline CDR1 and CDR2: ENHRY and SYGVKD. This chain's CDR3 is CAISELDRNNSPLHF.

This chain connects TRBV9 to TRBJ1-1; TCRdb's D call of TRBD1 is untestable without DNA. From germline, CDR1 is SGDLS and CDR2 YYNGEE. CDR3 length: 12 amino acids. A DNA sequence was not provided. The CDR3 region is CASSSRTGEAFF.

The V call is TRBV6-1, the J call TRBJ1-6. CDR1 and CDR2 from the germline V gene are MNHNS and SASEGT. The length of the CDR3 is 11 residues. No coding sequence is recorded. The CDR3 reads CASTFPGPLHF.

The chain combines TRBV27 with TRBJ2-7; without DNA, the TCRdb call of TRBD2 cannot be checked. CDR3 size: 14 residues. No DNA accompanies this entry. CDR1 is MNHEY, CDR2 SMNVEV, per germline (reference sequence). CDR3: CASSIVGGAYEQYF.

The CDR3 loop is CASNWRESQYF. The chain combines TRBV5-5 with TRBJ2-5; no DNA is available, so the TRBD2 call from TCRdb remains unchecked. This CDR3 spans 11 amino acids. No DNA sequence was recorded. Looked up from germline, CDR1 is SGHKS and CDR2 is YYEKEE (reference sequence).

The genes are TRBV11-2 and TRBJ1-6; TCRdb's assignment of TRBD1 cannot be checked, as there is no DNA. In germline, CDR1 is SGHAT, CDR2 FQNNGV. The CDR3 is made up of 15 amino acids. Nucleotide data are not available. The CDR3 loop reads CASSLGGDRPSPLHF.

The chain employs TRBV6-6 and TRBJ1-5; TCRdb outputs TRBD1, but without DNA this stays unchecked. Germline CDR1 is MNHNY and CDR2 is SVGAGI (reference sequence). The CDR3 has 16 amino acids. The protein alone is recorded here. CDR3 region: CASSMTGKGFYQPQHF.

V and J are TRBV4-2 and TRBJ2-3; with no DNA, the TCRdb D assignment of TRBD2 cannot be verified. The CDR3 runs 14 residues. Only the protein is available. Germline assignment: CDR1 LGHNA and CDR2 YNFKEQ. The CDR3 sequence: CASSLGGPTDTQYF.

The CDR3 sequence is CASSQPGRDTEAFF. The rearrangement links TRBV4-1 to TRBJ1-1. The CDR3 sequence is 14 residues long. No DNA is listed. CDR1 and CDR2 from the germline V gene are MGHRA and YSYEKL.

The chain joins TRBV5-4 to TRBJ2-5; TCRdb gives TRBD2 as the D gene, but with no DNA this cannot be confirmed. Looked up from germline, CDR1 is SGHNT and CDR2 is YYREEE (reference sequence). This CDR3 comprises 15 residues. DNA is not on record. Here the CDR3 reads CASSLSGGAGETQYF.

CDR3 region: CASSLGQGIEKLFF. The chain employs TRBV5-1 and TRBJ1-4; TCRdb's D gene call, TRBD1, goes unchecked for lack of DNA. Germline CDR1 SGHRS, CDR2 YFSETQ. This CDR3 spans 14 amino acids. Only the protein is available.